This TCR beta chain was captured by sequencing in a study of post-analysis software for immune sequencing data. Study as a whole: The courses of disease that were included comprised relapsing-remitting, secondary progressive and progressive-relapsing multiple sclerosis.

Study results and caveats: A handful of TRBV segments were more frequent in patients than controls; TRBV5-6, TRBV5-1 and TRBV20-1 belonged to this group.

This clonotype appeared a few times. Its antigen is not identified. Germline CDR1 and CDR2: MDHEN and SYDVKM. The V gene lost 2 bases and the J gene lost 3 bases, with 11 bases spanning the gap. The CDR3 consists of 15 residues. cDNA libraries for TCR beta contained unique molecular identifiers. TCRdb passed the PCR reads through MiXCR, listing each CDR3 protein once. The data hold roughly 800,000 distinct CDR3 sequences, with about 43% observed a single time. V is TRBV28 and J is TRBJ2-4; D remains ambiguous. This sequence originates from a girl aged 10-17 years with multiple sclerosis. Specimen: blood. This chain's CDR3 is CASSLGWDGKNIQYF. CDR3 coding DNA: TGTGCCAGCAGTTTAGGGTGGGATGGCAAAAACATTCAGTACTTC.